Listed here are 3 T cell receptor beta chains from one sample, sequenced in a study of blood T cells in healthy people across ages. Through a sample-barcoded 5' primer and a J-beta primer mix, a second PCR was run for roughly 7 to 12 cycles. TCRdb analysed the 5' RACE reads with MiXCR anew, one entry per CDR3 protein. The table shows 850,000 to 1,100,000 distinct CDR3 sequences, with under 40% occurring only once. The source material was blood. Receptor source: a man aged 18 to 35 in good health.

This clonotype was seen only a few times. The chain joins TRBV20-1 to TRBJ2-1; the match to TRBD2 covers 8 bases. CDR1 and CDR2 (germline): DFQATT, SNEGSKA (reference sequence). Losses at the gene ends were 6 bases for V and 0 bases for J; bases not matched to a gene: 10. The CDR3 loop spans 16 amino acids. DNA of the CDR3: TGCAGTGCCGATGCGGGGGGCGGGAGCTCCTACAATGAGCAGTTCTTC. Amino acid sequence: CSADAGGGSSYNEQFF.

V gene TRBV7-9 combines with J gene TRBJ2-3; unclear D gene. Between the trimmed V and J ends, which lost 5 bases and 6 bases, there was a span of 15 bases. CDR1 is SEHNR and CDR2 is FQNEAQ in the germline V gene (reference sequence). The CDR3 extends over 14 amino acids. The CDR3 sequence: CASSPQGTRDTQYF. The CDR3 DNA is TGTGCCAGCAGCCCCCAAGGAACGAGGGATACGCAGTATTTT.

The V call is TRBV6-6, the J call TRBJ2-7; maybe TRBD1 (6 bases). Between the trimmed V and J ends, which lost 4 bases and 5 bases, there was a span of 15 bases. Germline loops: CDR1 MNHNY, CDR2 SVGAGI (reference sequence). The CDR3 extends over 14 amino acids. In nucleotides, the CDR3 is TGTGCCAGCAGTTCCCCCCAGGGGAACCACGAGCAGTACTTC. Translation gives CASSSPQGNHEQYF.